This TCR beta chain was retrieved from a study of response to subunit inactivated influenza vaccine. Findings and limits, study-wide: New T cells are recruited in small numbers by each seasonal influenza vaccination, according to the authors' suggestion.

TCRdb ran MiXCR on the RT-PCR reads and lists one entry per CDR3 protein. The sample shows roughly 290,000 distinct CDR3 sequences, 20% to 25% of them seen only once. This CDR3 region has 17 residues. V was cut by 5 bases and J by 0 bases, with 18 bases left in between. A note on this clonotype: What it binds is unknown.

Sequenced here: PBMCs from blood, sampled approximately 20 months after vaccination. The chain uses TRBV12-3 or TRBV12-4 and TRBJ2-3; D is possibly TRBD2 (6 bases). The TCR originated in a man aged 45 to 70 who received an inactivated influenza vaccine. The CDR3 DNA is TGTGCCAGCAGTCACTACGCGGGTGGGGGGAGCACAGATACGCAGTATTTT. Translating gives CASSHYAGGGSTDTQYF.